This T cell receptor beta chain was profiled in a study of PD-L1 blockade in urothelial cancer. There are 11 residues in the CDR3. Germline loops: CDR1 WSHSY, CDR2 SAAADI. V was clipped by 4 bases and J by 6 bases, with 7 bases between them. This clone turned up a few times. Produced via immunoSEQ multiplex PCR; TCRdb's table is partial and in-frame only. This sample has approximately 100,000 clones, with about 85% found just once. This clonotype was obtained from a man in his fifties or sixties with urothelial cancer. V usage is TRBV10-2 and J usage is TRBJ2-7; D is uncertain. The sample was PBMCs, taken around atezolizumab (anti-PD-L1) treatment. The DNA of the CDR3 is TGCGCCAGCAGTGCCAATGTCGAGCAGTACTTC. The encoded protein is CASSANVEQYF.